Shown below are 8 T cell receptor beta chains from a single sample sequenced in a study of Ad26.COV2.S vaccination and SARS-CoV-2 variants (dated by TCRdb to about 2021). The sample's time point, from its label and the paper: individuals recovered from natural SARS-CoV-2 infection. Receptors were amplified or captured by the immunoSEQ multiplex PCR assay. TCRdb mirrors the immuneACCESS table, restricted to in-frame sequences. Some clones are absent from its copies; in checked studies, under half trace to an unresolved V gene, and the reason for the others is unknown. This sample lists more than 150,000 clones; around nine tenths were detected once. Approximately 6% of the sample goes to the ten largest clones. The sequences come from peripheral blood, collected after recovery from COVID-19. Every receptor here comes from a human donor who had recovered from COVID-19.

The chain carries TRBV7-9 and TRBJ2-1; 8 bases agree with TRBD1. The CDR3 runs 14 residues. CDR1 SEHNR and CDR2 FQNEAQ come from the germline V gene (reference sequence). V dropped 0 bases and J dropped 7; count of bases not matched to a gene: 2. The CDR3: CASSLATGGNEQFF. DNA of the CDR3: TGTGCCAGCAGCTTAGCAACAGGGGGGAATGAGCAGTTCTTC.

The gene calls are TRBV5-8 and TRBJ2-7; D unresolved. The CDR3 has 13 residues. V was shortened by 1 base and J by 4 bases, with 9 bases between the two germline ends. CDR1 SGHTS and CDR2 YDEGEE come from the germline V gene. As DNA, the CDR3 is TGTGCCAGCAGCTTGCATCCCTTTTACGAGCAGTACTTC. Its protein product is CASSLHPFYEQYF.

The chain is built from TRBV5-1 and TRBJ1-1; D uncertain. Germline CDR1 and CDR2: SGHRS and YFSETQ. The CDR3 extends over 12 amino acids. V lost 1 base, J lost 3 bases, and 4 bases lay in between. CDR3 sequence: CASSLSDTEAFF. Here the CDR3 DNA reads TGCGCCAGCAGCTTGTCCGACACTGAAGCTTTCTTT.

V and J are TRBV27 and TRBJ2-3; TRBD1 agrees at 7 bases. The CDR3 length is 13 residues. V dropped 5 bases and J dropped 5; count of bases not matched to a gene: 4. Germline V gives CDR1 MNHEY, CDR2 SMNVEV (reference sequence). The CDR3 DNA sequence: TGTGCCAGCAGTGACAGGGAAGGAGATACGCAGTATTTT. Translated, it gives CASSDREGDTQYF.

CDR3 in DNA: TGTGCCAGCAGTTTTACTAGCGGGGGTTTCACAGATACGCAGTATTTT. Amino acid sequence: CASSFTSGGFTDTQYF. This chain uses TRBV11-2 with TRBJ2-3; 11 positions match TRBD2. V lost 6 bases and J lost 2; bases outside the gene matches: 7. The CDR3 has 16 residues. Per the germline V gene, CDR1 is SGHAT and CDR2 is FQNNGV.

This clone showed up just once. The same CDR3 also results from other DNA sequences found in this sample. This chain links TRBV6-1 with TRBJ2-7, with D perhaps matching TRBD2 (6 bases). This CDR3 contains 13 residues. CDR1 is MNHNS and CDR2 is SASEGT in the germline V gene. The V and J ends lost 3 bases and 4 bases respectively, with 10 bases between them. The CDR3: CASSETGVYEQYF. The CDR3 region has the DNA TGTGCCAGCAGTGAGACGGGAGTTTACGAGCAGTACTTC.

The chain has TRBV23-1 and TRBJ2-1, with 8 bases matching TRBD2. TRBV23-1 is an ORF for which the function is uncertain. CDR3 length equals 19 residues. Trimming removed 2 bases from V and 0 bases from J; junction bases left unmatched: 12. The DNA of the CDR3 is TGCGCCAGCAGTCAAAGGGTACCGGGACTAGACCACTCCTACAATGAGCAGTTCTTC. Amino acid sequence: CASSQRVPGLDHSYNEQFF.

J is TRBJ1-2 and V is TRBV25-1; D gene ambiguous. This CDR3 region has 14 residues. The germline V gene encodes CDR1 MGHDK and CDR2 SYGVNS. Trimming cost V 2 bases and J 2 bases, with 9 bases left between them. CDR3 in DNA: TGTGCCAGCAGTGAACCAGGCCACAACTATGGCTACACCTTC. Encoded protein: CASSEPGHNYGYTF.